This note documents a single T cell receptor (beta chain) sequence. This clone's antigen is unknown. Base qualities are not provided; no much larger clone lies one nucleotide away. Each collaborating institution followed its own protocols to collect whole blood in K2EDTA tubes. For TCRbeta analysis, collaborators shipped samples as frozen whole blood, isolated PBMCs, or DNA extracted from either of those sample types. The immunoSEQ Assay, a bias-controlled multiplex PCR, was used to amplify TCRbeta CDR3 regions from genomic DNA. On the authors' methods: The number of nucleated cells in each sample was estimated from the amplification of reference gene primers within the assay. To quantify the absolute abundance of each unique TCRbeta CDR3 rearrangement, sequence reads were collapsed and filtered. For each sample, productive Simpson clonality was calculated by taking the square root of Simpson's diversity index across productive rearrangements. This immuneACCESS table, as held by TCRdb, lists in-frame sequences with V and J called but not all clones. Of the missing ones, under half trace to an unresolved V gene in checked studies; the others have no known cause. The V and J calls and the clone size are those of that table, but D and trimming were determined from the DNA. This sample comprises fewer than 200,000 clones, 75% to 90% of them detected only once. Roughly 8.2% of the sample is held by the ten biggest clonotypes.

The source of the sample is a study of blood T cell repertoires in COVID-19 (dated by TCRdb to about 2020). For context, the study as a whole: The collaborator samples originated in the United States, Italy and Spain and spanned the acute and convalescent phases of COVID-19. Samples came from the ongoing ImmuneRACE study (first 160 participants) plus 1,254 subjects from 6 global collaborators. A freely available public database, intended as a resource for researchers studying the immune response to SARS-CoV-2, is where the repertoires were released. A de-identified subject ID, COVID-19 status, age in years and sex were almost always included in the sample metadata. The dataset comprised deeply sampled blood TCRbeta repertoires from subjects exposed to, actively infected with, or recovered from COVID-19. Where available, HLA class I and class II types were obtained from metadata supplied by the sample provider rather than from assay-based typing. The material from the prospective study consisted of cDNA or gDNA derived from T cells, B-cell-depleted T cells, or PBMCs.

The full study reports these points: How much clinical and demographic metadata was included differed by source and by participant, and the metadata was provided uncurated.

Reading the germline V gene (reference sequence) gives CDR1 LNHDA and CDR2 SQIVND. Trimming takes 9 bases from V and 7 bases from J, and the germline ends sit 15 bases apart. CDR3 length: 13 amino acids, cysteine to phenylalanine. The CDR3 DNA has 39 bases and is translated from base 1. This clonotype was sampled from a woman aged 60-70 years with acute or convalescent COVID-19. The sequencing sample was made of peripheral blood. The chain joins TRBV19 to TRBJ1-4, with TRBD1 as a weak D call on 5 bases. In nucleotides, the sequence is TGTGCCAGCACCCACTTTGACAGTGAAAAACTGTTTTTT. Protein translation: CASTHFDSEKLFF.